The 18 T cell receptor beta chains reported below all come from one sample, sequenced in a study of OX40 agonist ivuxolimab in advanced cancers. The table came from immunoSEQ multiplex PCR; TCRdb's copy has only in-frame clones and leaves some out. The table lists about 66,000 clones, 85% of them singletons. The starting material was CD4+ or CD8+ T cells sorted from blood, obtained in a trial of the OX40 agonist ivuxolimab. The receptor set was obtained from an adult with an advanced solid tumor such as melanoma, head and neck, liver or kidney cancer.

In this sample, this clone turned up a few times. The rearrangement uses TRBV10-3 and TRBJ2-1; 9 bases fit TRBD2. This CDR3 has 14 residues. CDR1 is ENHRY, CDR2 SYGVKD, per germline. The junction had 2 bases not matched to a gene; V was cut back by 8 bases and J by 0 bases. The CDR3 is CAIQAGGSYNEQFF. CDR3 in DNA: TGTGCCATCCAAGCGGGGGGCTCCTACAATGAGCAGTTCTTC.

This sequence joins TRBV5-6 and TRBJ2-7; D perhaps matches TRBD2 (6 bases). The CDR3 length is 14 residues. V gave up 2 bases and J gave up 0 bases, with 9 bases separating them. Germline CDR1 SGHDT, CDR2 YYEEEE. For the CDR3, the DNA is TGTGCCAGCAGCTTCCCGACTAGCTCCTACGAGCAGTACTTC. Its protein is CASSFPTSSYEQYF.

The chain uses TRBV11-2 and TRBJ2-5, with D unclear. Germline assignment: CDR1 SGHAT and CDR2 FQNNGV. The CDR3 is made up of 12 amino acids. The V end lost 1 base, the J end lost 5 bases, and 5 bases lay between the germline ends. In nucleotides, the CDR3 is TGTGCCAGCAGCTTAGTTACGGAGACCCAGTACTTC. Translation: CASSLVTETQYF.

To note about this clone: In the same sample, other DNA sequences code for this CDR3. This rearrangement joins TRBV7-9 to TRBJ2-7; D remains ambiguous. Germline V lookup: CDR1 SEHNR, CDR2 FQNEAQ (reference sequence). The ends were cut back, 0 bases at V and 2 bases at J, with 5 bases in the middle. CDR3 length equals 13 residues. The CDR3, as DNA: TGTGCCAGCAGCTTAGCGGGTGCCTACGAGCAGTACTTC. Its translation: CASSLAGAYEQYF. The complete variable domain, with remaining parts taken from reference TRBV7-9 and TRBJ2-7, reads DTGVSQNPRHKITKRGQNVTFRCDPISEHNRLYWYRQTLGQGPEFLTYFQNEAQLEKSRLLSDRFSAERPKGSFSTLEIQRTEQGDSAMYLCASSLAGAYEQYFGPGTRLTVT.

The CDR3 bases are TGTGCCAGCAGTGCTGGGACAGGGGATCAGCCCCAGCATTTT. Protein sequence: CASSAGTGDQPQHF. V gene TRBV6-1 combines with J gene TRBJ1-5, with 10 nucleotides matching TRBD1. The CDR3 totals 14 residues. Germline CDR1 is MNHNS and CDR2 is SASEGT. The V gene end was trimmed by 4 bases and the J gene end by 5 bases; junction bases not matched to a gene: 2.

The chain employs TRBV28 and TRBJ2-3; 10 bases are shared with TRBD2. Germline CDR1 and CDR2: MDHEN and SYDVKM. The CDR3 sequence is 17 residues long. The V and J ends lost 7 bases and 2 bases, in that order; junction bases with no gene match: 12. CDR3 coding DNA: TGTGCCAGCACTCCGACTCCACTAGCGGGGCTCACAGATACGCAGTATTTT. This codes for CASTPTPLAGLTDTQYF.

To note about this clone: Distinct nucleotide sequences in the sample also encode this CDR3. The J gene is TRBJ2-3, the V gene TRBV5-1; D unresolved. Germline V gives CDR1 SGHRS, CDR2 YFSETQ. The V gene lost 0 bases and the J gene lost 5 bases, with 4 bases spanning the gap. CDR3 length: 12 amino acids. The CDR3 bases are TGCGCCAGCAGCTTGGAGGGAGATACGCAGTATTTT. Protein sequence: CASSLEGDTQYF.

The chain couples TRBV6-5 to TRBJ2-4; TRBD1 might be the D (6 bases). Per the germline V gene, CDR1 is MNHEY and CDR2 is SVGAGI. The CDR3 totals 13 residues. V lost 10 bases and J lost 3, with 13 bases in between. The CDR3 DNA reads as TGTGCCACCACGGACAGCAACAAAAACATTCAGTACTTC. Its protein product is CATTDSNKNIQYF.

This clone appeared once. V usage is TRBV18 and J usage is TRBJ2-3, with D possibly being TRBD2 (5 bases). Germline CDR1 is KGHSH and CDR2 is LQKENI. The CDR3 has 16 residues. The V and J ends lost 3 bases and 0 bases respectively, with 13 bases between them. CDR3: CASSPTASPSTDTQYF. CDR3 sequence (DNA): TGTGCCAGCTCACCTACCGCTAGCCCCAGCACAGATACGCAGTATTTT.

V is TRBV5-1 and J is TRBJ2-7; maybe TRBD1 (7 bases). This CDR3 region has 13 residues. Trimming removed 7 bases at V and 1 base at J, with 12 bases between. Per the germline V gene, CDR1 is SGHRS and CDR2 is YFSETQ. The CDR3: CASGRDSSYEQYF. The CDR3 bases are TGCGCCAGCGGGCGGGACAGTTCCTACGAGCAGTACTTC.

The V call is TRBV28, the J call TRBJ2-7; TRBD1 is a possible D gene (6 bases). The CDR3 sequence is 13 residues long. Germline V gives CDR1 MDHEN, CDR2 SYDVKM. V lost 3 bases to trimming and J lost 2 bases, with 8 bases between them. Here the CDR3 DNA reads TGTGCCAGCAGTTTTACAGGGCCCTACGAGCAGTACTTC. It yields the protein CASSFTGPYEQYF.

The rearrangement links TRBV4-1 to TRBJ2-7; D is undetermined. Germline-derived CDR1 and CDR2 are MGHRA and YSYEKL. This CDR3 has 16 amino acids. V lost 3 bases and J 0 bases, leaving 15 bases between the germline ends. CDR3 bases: TGCGCCAGCAGCCAGGTTCTGAGCAGAGCCTCCTACGAGCAGTACTTC. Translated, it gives CASSQVLSRASYEQYF.

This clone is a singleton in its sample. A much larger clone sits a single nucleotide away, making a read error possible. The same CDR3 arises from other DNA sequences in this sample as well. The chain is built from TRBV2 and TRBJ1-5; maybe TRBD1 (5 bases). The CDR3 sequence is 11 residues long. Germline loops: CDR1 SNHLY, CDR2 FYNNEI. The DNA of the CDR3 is TGCGCCAGCGGGGGATCTTCGGCCCAGCATTTT. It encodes CASGGSSAQHF.

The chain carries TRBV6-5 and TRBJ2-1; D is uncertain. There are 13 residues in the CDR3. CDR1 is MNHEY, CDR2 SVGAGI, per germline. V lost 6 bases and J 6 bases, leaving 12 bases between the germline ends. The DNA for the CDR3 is TGTGCCAGCAGATCCCGAACCCGCAATGAGCAGTTCTTC. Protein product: CASRSRTRNEQFF.

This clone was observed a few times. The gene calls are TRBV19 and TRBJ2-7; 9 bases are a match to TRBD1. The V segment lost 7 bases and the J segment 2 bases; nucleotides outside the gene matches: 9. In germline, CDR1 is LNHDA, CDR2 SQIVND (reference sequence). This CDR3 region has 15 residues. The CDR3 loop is CASKGRGTGTYEQYF. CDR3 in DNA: TGTGCCAGTAAGGGGCGGGGGACAGGGACCTACGAGCAGTACTTC.

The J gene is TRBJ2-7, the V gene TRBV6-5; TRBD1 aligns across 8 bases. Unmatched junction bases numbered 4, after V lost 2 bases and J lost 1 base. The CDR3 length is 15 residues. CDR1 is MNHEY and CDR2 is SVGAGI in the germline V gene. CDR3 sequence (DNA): TGTGCCAGCAGTTACCGCGACAGGGGTTCCTACGAGCAGTACTTC. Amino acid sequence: CASSYRDRGSYEQYF.

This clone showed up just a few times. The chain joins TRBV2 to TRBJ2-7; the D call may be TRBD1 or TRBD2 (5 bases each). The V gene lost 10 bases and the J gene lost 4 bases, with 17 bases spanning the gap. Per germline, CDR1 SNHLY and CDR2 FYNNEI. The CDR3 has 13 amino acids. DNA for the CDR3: TGTGCCATGGGGGAACAGAGAGAATACGAGCAGTACTTC. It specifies CAMGEQREYEQYF.

This chain's CDR3 is CSAGTSTFNEQFF. In nucleotides, the CDR3 is TGCAGCGCCGGGACTAGCACTTTTAATGAGCAGTTCTTC. This chain uses TRBV29-1 with TRBJ2-1; 9 bases match TRBD2. The CDR3 totals 13 residues. The J segment lost 7 bases and the V segment lost 7 bases, leaving 8 bases of the junction unmatched. The germline V gene encodes CDR1 SQVTM and CDR2 ANQGSEA.